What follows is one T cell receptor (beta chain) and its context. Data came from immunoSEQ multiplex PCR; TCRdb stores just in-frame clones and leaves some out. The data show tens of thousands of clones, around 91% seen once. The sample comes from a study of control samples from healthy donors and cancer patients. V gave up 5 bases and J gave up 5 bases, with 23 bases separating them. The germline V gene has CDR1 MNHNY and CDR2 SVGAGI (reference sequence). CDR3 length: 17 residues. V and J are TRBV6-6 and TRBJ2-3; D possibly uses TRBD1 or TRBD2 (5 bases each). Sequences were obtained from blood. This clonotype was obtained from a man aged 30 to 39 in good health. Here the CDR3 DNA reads TGTGCCAGCAGTCCCAACCCGGGACGCCCAAGAGGAGATACGCAGTATTTT. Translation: CASSPNPGRPRGDTQYF.